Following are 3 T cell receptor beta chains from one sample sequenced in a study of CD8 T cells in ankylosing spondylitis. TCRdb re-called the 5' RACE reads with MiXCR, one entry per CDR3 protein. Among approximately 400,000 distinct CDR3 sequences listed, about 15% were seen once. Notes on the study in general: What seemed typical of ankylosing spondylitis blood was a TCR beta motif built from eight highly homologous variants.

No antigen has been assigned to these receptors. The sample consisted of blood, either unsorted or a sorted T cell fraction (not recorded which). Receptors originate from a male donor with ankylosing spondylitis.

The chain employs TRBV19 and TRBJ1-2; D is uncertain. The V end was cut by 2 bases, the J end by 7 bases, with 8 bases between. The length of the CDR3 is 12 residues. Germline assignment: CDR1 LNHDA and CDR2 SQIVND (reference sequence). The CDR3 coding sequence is TGTGCCAGTAGTATAAGCGGAAGTGGCTACACCTTC. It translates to CASSISGSGYTF.

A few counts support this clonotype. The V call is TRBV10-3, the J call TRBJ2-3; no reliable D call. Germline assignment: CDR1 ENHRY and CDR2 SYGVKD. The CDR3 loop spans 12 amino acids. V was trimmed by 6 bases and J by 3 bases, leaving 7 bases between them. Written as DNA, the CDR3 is TGTGCCATCAGCCCTGGGACAGATACGCAGTATTTT. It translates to CAISPGTDTQYF.

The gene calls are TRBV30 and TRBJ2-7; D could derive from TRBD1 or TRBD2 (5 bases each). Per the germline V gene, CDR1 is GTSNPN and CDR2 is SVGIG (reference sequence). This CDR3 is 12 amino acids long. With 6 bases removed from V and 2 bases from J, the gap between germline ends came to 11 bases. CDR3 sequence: CACTQGPYEQYF. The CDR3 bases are TGTGCCTGTACCCAGGGACCCTACGAGCAGTACTTC.